Presented here are 3 T cell receptor beta chains from one specimen sequenced in a study of blood T cell repertoires in COVID-19. Assay: immunoSEQ multiplex PCR; the TCRdb copy retains only in-frame clones and omits some. The data hold roughly 100,000 clones, with 70% to 90% observed a single time. What was sequenced was peripheral blood. These receptors were collected from an elderly man with acute or convalescent COVID-19.

The chain uses TRBV27 and TRBJ2-2, with 9 bases lining up with TRBD2. J lost 2 bases, V lost 2 bases, and 0 bases had no gene match. There are 15 residues in the CDR3. Looked up from germline, CDR1 is MNHEY and CDR2 is SMNVEV (reference sequence). The CDR3 nucleotides are TGTGCCAGCAGTTTACTAGCGGGAAACACCGGGGAGCTGTTTTTT. Translated, it gives CASSLLAGNTGELFF.

The chain recombines TRBV6-2 or TRBV6-3 with TRBJ2-1; 13 positions agree with TRBD2. After removal of 4 bases from V and 8 bases from J, the junction contained 5 bases not matched to a gene. CDR3 length: 15 residues. Germline V gene lookup returns CDR1 MNHEY and CDR2 SVGEGT. The CDR3 here is CASSSLAGGPHEQFF. The DNA for the CDR3 is TGTGCCAGCAGTTCACTAGCGGGAGGGCCCCATGAGCAGTTCTTC.

V and J are TRBV18 and TRBJ1-4; D unresolved. This CDR3 region has 16 residues. Trimming removed 3 bases at V and 0 bases at J, with 11 bases between. Germline loops: CDR1 KGHSH, CDR2 LQKENI. The CDR3 loop reads CASSPTFGATNEKLFF. The CDR3 DNA follows: TGTGCCAGCTCACCCACTTTTGGTGCAACTAATGAAAAACTGTTTTTT.